A selection of T cell receptor beta chains follows, all from one sample in a study of spatial heterogeneity in lung cancer. MiXCR, run by TCRdb on the 5' RACE reads, gives a single entry per CDR3 protein. The sample gives more than 95,000 distinct CDR3 sequences, about 12% of which show up once; around 17% is in the top ten. The sample consisted of PBMCs, taken at follow-up. The origin of the receptors is a male donor with early-stage non-small cell lung cancer. CDR3s include the opening cysteine and the closing phenylalanine or tryptophan. D genes are given only for firm matches. Where a row states a size, it is once, few, many or the class of an expanded clone; other rows omit it.

CDR3 protein: CASSAQLSNTEAFF
CDR3 DNA: TGTGCCAGCAGCGCCCAGTTAAGTAACACTGAAGCTTTCTTT
clone size: .
V gene: TRBV9
J gene: TRBJ1-1
D gene: .

CDR3 protein: CSAQKTENSNQPQHF
CDR3 DNA: TGCAGTGCGCAAAAGACTGAAAATAGCAATCAGCCCCAGCATTTT
clone size: .
V gene: TRBV20-1
J gene: TRBJ1-5
D gene: .

CDR3 protein: CASSLAGQLFF
CDR3 DNA: TGTGCCAGCAGTTTGGCGGGGCAACTGTTTTTT
clone size: many
V gene: TRBV25-1
J gene: TRBJ1-4
D gene: .

CDR3 protein: CARSESPGGNIQYF
CDR3 DNA: TGTGCCAGGAGTGAAAGTCCCGGGGGGAACATTCAGTACTTC
clone size: .
V gene: TRBV2
J gene: TRBJ2-4
D gene: TRBD2

CDR3 protein: CASRGPNQPQHF
CDR3 DNA: TGTGCCAGCAGGGGACCCAATCAGCCCCAGCATTTT
clone size: few
V gene: TRBV7-2
J gene: TRBJ1-5
D gene: .

CDR3 protein: CSARKPAQRDTEAFF
CDR3 DNA: TGCAGTGCTAGAAAGCCCGCTCAGCGAGACACTGAAGCTTTCTTT
clone size: many
V gene: TRBV20-1
J gene: TRBJ1-1
D gene: .

CDR3 protein: CASRSRGLDIQYF
CDR3 DNA: TGTGCCAGCAGATCTAGGGGTTTGGACATTCAGTACTTC
clone size: many
V gene: TRBV7-2
J gene: TRBJ2-4
D gene: .

CDR3 protein: CASSLFLGQNYEQYF
CDR3 DNA: TGTGCCAGCAGTTTATTTCTTGGACAGAACTACGAGCAGTACTTC
clone size: .
V gene: TRBV28
J gene: TRBJ2-7
D gene: .

CDR3 protein: CSLVGNSGEAFF
CDR3 DNA: TGCAGCCTAGTGGGGAATTCGGGAGAAGCTTTCTTT
clone size: few
V gene: TRBV29-1
J gene: TRBJ1-1
D gene: .

CDR3 protein: CASSYTRETQYF
CDR3 DNA: TGTGCCAGCAGTTATACTAGAGAGACCCAGTACTTC
clone size: few
V gene: TRBV12-3/TRBV12-4
J gene: TRBJ2-5
D gene: .

CDR3 protein: CASSSSGGRNYEQYF
CDR3 DNA: TGTGCCAGCAGCTCTAGCGGGGGGCGCAACTACGAGCAGTACTTC
clone size: .
V gene: TRBV5-4
J gene: TRBJ2-7
D gene: TRBD2

CDR3 protein: CSATPGGFSGETQYF
CDR3 DNA: TGCAGTGCTACTCCGGGGGGCTTCTCCGGCGAGACCCAGTACTTC
clone size: few
V gene: TRBV20-1
J gene: TRBJ2-5
D gene: .

CDR3 protein: CATKSGLTSTDTQYF
CDR3 DNA: TGTGCCACCAAGTCCGGATTGACTAGCACAGATACGCAGTATTTT
clone size: once
V gene: TRBV6-1
J gene: TRBJ2-3
D gene: .

CDR3 protein: CSASRQGNNSPLHF
CDR3 DNA: TGCAGTGCTAGCCGCCAGGGAAATAATTCACCCCTCCACTTT
clone size: many
V gene: TRBV20-1
J gene: TRBJ1-6
D gene: .

CDR3 protein: CASSLDRNNYGYTF
CDR3 DNA: TGTGCCAGCAGCTTGGACAGGAACAACTATGGCTACACCTTC
clone size: many
V gene: TRBV11-1
J gene: TRBJ1-2
D gene: TRBD1

CDR3 protein: CASTLGGAGSYEQYF
CDR3 DNA: TGTGCCAGCACCTTAGGGGGGGCTGGCTCCTACGAGCAGTACTTC
clone size: few
V gene: TRBV28
J gene: TRBJ2-7
D gene: .

CDR3 protein: CAMGGGEETQYF
CDR3 DNA: TGTGCAATGGGGGGAGGAGAAGAGACCCAGTACTTC
clone size: .
V gene: TRBV10-3
J gene: TRBJ2-5
D gene: .

CDR3 protein: CSARTDRGLLAKNIQYF
CDR3 DNA: TGCAGTGCTAGAACAGACAGGGGGCTACTAGCCAAAAACATTCAGTACTTC
clone size: .
V gene: TRBV20-1
J gene: TRBJ2-4
D gene: TRBD1

CDR3 protein: CRVTGGFGYEQYF
CDR3 DNA: TGCAGAGTGACAGGGGGCTTTGGGTACGAGCAGTACTTC
clone size: few
V gene: TRBV20-1
J gene: TRBJ2-7
D gene: TRBD1

CDR3 protein: CASTTGQGELFF
CDR3 DNA: TGTGCCAGCACGACGGGGCAGGGAGAACTGTTTTTT
clone size: few
V gene: TRBV6-5
J gene: TRBJ1-4
D gene: .

CDR3 protein: CASSQDRGRGGFF
CDR3 DNA: TGCGCCAGCAGCCAAGATCGGGGCAGGGGTGGTTTCTTT
clone size: medium-sized
V gene: TRBV4-3
J gene: TRBJ1-1
D gene: .

CDR3 protein: CASSQVEQGRGEQYF
CDR3 DNA: TGCGCCAGCAGCCAAGTAGAACAGGGACGGGGCGAGCAGTACTTC
clone size: .
V gene: TRBV4-3
J gene: TRBJ2-7
D gene: .

CDR3 protein: CSAGRLPEQFF
CDR3 DNA: TGCAGCGCTGGGAGGCTGCCTGAGCAGTTCTTC
clone size: many
V gene: TRBV29-1
J gene: TRBJ2-1
D gene: .

CDR3 protein: CASSVAPEPGQGEGEQFF
CDR3 DNA: TGTGCCAGCAGCGTAGCCCCAGAACCGGGACAGGGGGAGGGTGAGCAGTTCTTC
clone size: .
V gene: TRBV9
J gene: TRBJ2-1
D gene: TRBD1

CDR3 protein: CASSLEGPGTEAFF
CDR3 DNA: TGTGCCAGCAGTTTAGAGGGACCGGGCACTGAAGCTTTCTTT
clone size: many
V gene: TRBV28
J gene: TRBJ1-1
D gene: .

CDR3 protein: CSVAGTLNTGELFF
CDR3 DNA: TGCAGCGTAGCCGGGACACTGAACACCGGGGAGCTGTTTTTT
clone size: many
V gene: TRBV29-1
J gene: TRBJ2-2
D gene: .

CDR3 protein: CASSLPGQDEQYF
CDR3 DNA: TGCGCCAGCAGCTTGCCAGGGCAGGACGAGCAGTACTTC
clone size: .
V gene: TRBV5-1
J gene: TRBJ2-7
D gene: .

CDR3 protein: CAWSNSGGTGELFF
CDR3 DNA: TGTGCCTGGAGTAACAGCGGGGGGACCGGGGAGCTGTTTTTT
clone size: .
V gene: TRBV30
J gene: TRBJ2-2
D gene: TRBD2

CDR3 protein: CASSPQDSTNEKLFF
CDR3 DNA: TGTGCCAGCAGCCCCCAGGACTCAACTAATGAAAAACTGTTTTTT
clone size: few
V gene: TRBV7-9
J gene: TRBJ1-4
D gene: .

CDR3 protein: CASSLNSLSNQPQHF
CDR3 DNA: TGTGCCAGCAGCTTAAACAGCCTTAGCAATCAGCCCCAGCATTTT
clone size: .
V gene: TRBV7-2
J gene: TRBJ1-5
D gene: .

CDR3 protein: CASSFRHPREQYF
CDR3 DNA: TGTGCCAGCAGTTTTCGACACCCCCGCGAGCAGTACTTC
clone size: few
V gene: TRBV27
J gene: TRBJ2-7
D gene: .

CDR3 protein: CASSVEKWNYGYTF
CDR3 DNA: TGTGCCAGCAGCGTAGAAAAGTGGAACTATGGCTACACCTTC
clone size: many
V gene: TRBV9
J gene: TRBJ1-2
D gene: .

CDR3 protein: CASSYYGLRNQPQHF
CDR3 DNA: TGTGCCAGCAGTTACTACGGATTACGGAATCAGCCCCAGCATTTT
clone size: many
V gene: TRBV6-6
J gene: TRBJ1-5
D gene: .

CDR3 protein: CASSMWGRTDTQYF
CDR3 DNA: TGTGCCAGTAGTATGTGGGGTCGCACAGATACGCAGTATTTT
clone size: many
V gene: TRBV19
J gene: TRBJ2-3
D gene: .

CDR3 protein: CSAGETGNTIYF
CDR3 DNA: TGCAGTGCGGGGGAAACTGGAAACACCATATATTTT
clone size: many
V gene: TRBV20-1
J gene: TRBJ1-3
D gene: .

CDR3 protein: CASSGGTDTYEQYF
CDR3 DNA: TGTGCCAGCAGCGGCGGGACCGATACCTACGAGCAGTACTTC
clone size: .
V gene: TRBV9
J gene: TRBJ2-7
D gene: .

CDR3 protein: CASSQDPRVADTQYF
CDR3 DNA: TGTGCCAGCAGCCAAGATCCTCGCGTCGCGGATACGCAGTATTTT
clone size: many
V gene: TRBV4-2
J gene: TRBJ2-3
D gene: .

CDR3 protein: CASSRTDTEAFF
CDR3 DNA: TGTGCCAGCAGCCGGACGGACACTGAAGCTTTCTTT
clone size: few
V gene: TRBV7-9
J gene: TRBJ1-1
D gene: .

CDR3 protein: CASSRPPSSEQFF
CDR3 DNA: TGTGCCAGCAGCCGACCTCCGAGTTCTGAGCAGTTCTTC
clone size: .
V gene: TRBV7-2
J gene: TRBJ2-1
D gene: .

CDR3 protein: CASSSYTDTQYF
CDR3 DNA: TGTGCCAGCAGCTCTTACACAGATACGCAGTATTTT
clone size: few
V gene: TRBV7-2
J gene: TRBJ2-3
D gene: .

CDR3 protein: CASSLDRVNSPLHF
CDR3 DNA: TGTGCCAGCAGCTTGGACAGGGTCAATTCACCCCTCCACTTT
clone size: many
V gene: TRBV11-1
J gene: TRBJ1-6
D gene: TRBD1

CDR3 protein: CASSPGIYEQYF
CDR3 DNA: TGTGCCAGCAGCCCAGGGATCTACGAGCAGTACTTC
clone size: .
V gene: TRBV7-2
J gene: TRBJ2-7
D gene: .

CDR3 protein: CASSEAWVNSNQPQHF
CDR3 DNA: TGTGCCAGCAGTGAAGCGTGGGTTAATAGCAATCAGCCCCAGCATTTT
clone size: .
V gene: TRBV2
J gene: TRBJ1-5
D gene: .

CDR3 protein: CASSRDLYEQYF
CDR3 DNA: TGCGCCAGCAGCCGGGACTTGTACGAGCAGTACTTC
clone size: many
V gene: TRBV5-1
J gene: TRBJ2-7
D gene: .

CDR3 protein: CASSVEPGALEGYTF
CDR3 DNA: TGTGCCAGCAGCGTAGAGCCAGGGGCCCTAGAAGGCTACACCTTC
clone size: few
V gene: TRBV9
J gene: TRBJ1-2
D gene: .

CDR3 protein: CASSLDRDRETQYF
CDR3 DNA: TGTGCCAGCAGCTTGGACAGGGACAGAGAGACCCAGTACTTC
clone size: .
V gene: TRBV5-5
J gene: TRBJ2-5
D gene: TRBD1

CDR3 protein: CASSLFVASYNEQFF
CDR3 DNA: TGTGCCAGCAGTTTATTCGTGGCCTCCTACAATGAGCAGTTCTTC
clone size: .
V gene: TRBV27
J gene: TRBJ2-1
D gene: .

CDR3 protein: CSVGQGAPYTF
CDR3 DNA: TGCAGCGTTGGGCAGGGGGCTCCCTACACCTTC
clone size: medium-sized
V gene: TRBV29-1
J gene: TRBJ1-2
D gene: TRBD1

CDR3 protein: CASSLETGVVGELFF
CDR3 DNA: TGTGCCAGCAGTTTAGAGACAGGGGTTGTCGGGGAGCTGTTTTTT
clone size: .
V gene: TRBV12-3/TRBV12-4
J gene: TRBJ2-2
D gene: TRBD1